The clone carrying this TCR beta chain was found a few times. No antigen is known for it. This entry belongs to a study of T cells in Graves' hyperthyroidism and ophthalmopathy. Each patient was aged 18 to 65 and had newly diagnosed hyperthyroidism of under 2 months' duration. Patients were excluded because of uncontrolled infection, other autoimmune disease, pregnancy or lactation. Study results and caveats: Model output signaled ophthalmopathy a median around 6.9 months ahead of onset.

V gave up 7 bases and J gave up 4 bases; unmatched junction bases: 9. The CDR3 covers 14 residues. The germline gives CDR1 SGHVS, CDR2 FQNEAQ. Researchers amplified the TCR beta CDR3 regions from RNA transcripts. Carried out on the TCR CDR3, a first-round RT-PCR used the HTBI primer set. In TCRdb, the multiplex PCR reads were re-called with MiXCR into one record per CDR3 protein. The sample consists of about 610,000 distinct CDR3 sequences, 35% to 55% of them appearing once. The TCR was taken from a woman under 30 with Graves' hyperthyroidism. Sequencing input: peripheral blood or thyroid tissue (not recorded which). V is TRBV7-8 and J is TRBJ1-1, with 7 nucleotides matching TRBD1. Here the CDR3 reads CASNTGTASTEAFF. The CDR3 nucleotides read TGTGCCAGCAACACAGGGACAGCCAGCACTGAAGCTTTCTTT.